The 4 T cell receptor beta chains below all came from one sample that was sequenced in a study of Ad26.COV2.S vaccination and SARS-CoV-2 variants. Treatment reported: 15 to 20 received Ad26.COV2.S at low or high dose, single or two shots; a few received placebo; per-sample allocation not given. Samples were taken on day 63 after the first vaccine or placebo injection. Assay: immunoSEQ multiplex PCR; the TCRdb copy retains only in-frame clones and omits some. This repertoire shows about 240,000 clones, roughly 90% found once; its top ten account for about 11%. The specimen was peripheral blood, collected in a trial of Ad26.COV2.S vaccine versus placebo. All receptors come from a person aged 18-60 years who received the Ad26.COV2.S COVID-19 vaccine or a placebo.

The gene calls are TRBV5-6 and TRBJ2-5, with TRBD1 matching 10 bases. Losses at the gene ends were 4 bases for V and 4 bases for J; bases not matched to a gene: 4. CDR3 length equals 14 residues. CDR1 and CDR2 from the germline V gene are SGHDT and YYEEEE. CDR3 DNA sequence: TGTGCCAGCAGCAGGGACAGGGGATTAGAGACCCAGTACTTC. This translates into CASSRDRGLETQYF.

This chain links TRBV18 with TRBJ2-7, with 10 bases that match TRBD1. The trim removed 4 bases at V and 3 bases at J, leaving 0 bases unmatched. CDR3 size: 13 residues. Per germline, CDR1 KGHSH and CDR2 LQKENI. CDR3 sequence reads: CASSRTGGYEQYF. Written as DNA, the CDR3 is TGTGCCAGCTCACGGACAGGGGGCTACGAGCAGTACTTC.

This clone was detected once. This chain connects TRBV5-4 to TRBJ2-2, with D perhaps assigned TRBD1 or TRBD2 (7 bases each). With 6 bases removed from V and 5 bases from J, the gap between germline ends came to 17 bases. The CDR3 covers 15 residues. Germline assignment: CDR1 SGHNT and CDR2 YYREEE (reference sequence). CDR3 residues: CASNRGGSGTGELFF. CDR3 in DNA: TGTGCCAGCAACAGGGGAGGGTCGGGGACCGGGGAGCTGTTTTTT.

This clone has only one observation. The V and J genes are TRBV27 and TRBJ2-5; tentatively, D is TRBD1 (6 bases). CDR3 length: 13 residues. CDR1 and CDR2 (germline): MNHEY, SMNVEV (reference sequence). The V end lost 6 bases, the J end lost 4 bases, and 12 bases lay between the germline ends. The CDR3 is CASSYTGLETQYF. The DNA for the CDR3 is TGTGCCAGCAGCTACACAGGGCTAGAGACCCAGTACTTC.